This T cell receptor beta chain originates from a study of blood T cell repertoires in COVID-19. Background on the study: The United States, Italy and Spain supplied acute and convalescent COVID-19 samples. T cells, B-cell-depleted T cells, or PBMCs provided the cDNA or gDNA that served as material.

Profiled with immunoSEQ multiplex PCR; TCRdb holds only in-frame clones, not every one. Of 330,000 or so clones listed, about nine tenths are singletons. Input material: peripheral blood. The TCR sequence derives from a man aged 25-45 years with COVID-19, enrolled during active disease.

Here the CDR3 reads CASSYTGAGNTIYF. The CDR3 coding sequence is TGTGCCAGCAGTTACACAGGGGCTGGAAACACCATATATTTT. The J gene is TRBJ1-3, the V gene TRBV6-5, with TRBD1 matching over 7 bases. The CDR3 loop spans 14 amino acids. The germline gives CDR1 MNHEY, CDR2 SVGAGI. V trimming: 2 bases; J trimming: 2 bases; junction bases outside the gene matches: 0.